This T cell receptor beta chain was captured by sequencing in a study of blood T cells in healthy people across ages. General study results and limits: Aged donors had fewer naive CD4+ cells and lower diversity than long-lived donors.

The table lists this clonotype with many counts. Its antigen is unidentified. Germline values: CDR1 SEHNR, CDR2 FQNEAQ (reference sequence). Trimming removed 5 bases at V and 4 bases at J, with 14 bases between. CDR3 size: 14 residues. Alongside a J-beta primer mix, a sample-barcoded 5' primer served in a second PCR lasting about 6 to 11 cycles. One entry per CDR3 protein results from TCRdb running MiXCR on the 5' RACE reads. The sample consists of some 940,000 distinct CDR3 sequences, about 27% of them appearing once. In terms of origin and age, donors were healthy Caucasian individuals from Russia aged about 6 to 100. This same sample was also taken into another study, of T cells of mothers and their children. As that study records: A few healthy Caucasian mothers and their six children were the donors.

Sequencing was done on a sample of blood. The chain carries TRBV7-9 and TRBJ1-2; tentative D call: TRBD1 (5 bases). This TCR was sampled from a woman aged 40 to 50 in good health. CDR3 in amino acids: CASSHTDRPYGYTF. CDR3 coding DNA: TGTGCCAGCAGCCATACCGACAGACCCTATGGCTACACCTTC.